The clone carrying this T cell receptor beta chain has a handful of counts. Antigen specificity is unknown. The final CDR3 position lacks the conserved phenylalanine or tryptophan, pointing to a likely read error. It is unclear where the CDR3 begins or ends on the DNA, so no DNA is shown, and the CDR3 is as TCRdb lists it. The data derive from a study of response to subunit inactivated influenza vaccine. Germline CDR1 is SQVTM and CDR2 is ANQGSEA. The CDR3 totals 12 residues, both ends included. Study-level results: Authors suggested few new T cells are recruited by each seasonal influenza vaccination.

TCRdb called the RT-PCR reads again in MiXCR, with one record for every CDR3 protein. Of about 480,000 distinct CDR3 sequences in the sample, around 13% were seen once. The sequence derives from a man in his forties or fifties who received an inactivated influenza vaccine. This rearrangement joins TRBV29-1 to TRBJ2-7; TRBD2 is taken as the D call from the table, unchecked against the DNA. The sequencing used PBMCs from blood, collected 40 to 50 days after vaccination. The CDR3 is CSVEETSGALIL.